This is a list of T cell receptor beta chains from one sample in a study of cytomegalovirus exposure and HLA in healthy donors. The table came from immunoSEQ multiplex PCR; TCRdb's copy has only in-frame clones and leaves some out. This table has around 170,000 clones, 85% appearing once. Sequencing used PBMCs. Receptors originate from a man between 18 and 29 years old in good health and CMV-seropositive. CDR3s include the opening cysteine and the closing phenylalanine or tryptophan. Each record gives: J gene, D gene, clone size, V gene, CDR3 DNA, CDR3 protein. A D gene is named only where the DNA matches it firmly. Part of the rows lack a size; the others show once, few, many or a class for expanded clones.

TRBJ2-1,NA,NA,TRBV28,TGTGCCAGCAGTTTACAGGTCAATGAGCAGTTCTTC,CASSLQVNEQFF
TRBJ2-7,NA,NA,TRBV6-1,TGTGCCAGCAGGCGTGATAGCGAGCAGTACTTC,CASRRDSEQYF
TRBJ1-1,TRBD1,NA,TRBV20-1,TGCAGTGCTCAACAGGGGACTGAAGCTTTCTTT,CSAQQGTEAFF
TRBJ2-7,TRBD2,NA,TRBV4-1,TGCGCCAGCAGCCAAGCCCCTAGCGGGTACTCCTACGAGCAGTACTTC,CASSQAPSGYSYEQYF
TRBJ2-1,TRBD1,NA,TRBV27,TGTGCCAGCAGTAGAGGAAAGGGGACAGTCTCGTACAATGAGCAGTTCTTC,CASSRGKGTVSYNEQFF
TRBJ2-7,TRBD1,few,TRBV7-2,TGTGCCAGCAGCGGATCTGGGACAGGGCCCTACGAGCAGTACTTC,CASSGSGTGPYEQYF
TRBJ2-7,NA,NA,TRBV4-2,TGTGCCAGCAGCCAAGATGTTTTAGCGGTAACCTACGAGCAGTACTTC,CASSQDVLAVTYEQYF
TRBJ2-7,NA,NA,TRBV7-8,TGTGCCAGCAGCTACTCAACAGGGTCCTACGAGCAGTACTTC,CASSYSTGSYEQYF
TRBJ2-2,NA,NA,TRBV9,TGTGCCAGCAGCGTAGATTCGTCACCAGCGCACGCCGGGGAGCTGTTTTTT,CASSVDSSPAHAGELFF
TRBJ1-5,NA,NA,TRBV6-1,TGTGCCAGCAGTGAAGGCGTACGGCAGCCCCAGCATTTT,CASSEGVRQPQHF
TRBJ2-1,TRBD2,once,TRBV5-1,TGCGCCAGCAGCTTGGTCGGGACTAGCGGGGATGAGCAGTTCTTC,CASSLVGTSGDEQFF
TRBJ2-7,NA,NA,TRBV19,TGTGCCAGTAGTCTGACGACTAGTGGGGAGCAGTACTTC,CASSLTTSGEQYF
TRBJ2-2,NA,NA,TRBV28,TGTGCCAGCAGTTTAATGGGGCCGGGCGGGGAGCTGTTTTTT,CASSLMGPGGELFF
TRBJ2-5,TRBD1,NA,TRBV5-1,TGCGCCAGCAGCAGGCAGGGGGAGTACCAAGAGACCCAGTACTTC,CASSRQGEYQETQYF
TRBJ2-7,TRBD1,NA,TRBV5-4,TGTGCCATCCGGACAGGGGTAGGCGAGCAGTACTTC,CAIRTGVGEQYF
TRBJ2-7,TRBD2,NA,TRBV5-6,TGTGCCAGCAGCTTAGCGGGAGTAGAGGAGCAGTACTTC,CASSLAGVEEQYF
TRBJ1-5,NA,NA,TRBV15,TGTGCCACCAGCAGCATGGCAAATCAGCCCCAGCATTTT,CATSSMANQPQHF
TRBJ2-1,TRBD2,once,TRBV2,TGTGCCAGCAGTCTAGCGGGAGGCAATGAGCAGTTCTTC,CASSLAGGNEQFF
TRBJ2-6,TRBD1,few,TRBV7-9,TGTGCCAGCAGCCCTCCGGGACAGATCTCTGGGGCCAACGTCCTGACTTTC,CASSPPGQISGANVLTF
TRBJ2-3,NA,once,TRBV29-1,TGCAGCGTCGGAACAGGGATCACAGATACGCAGTATTTT,CSVGTGITDTQYF
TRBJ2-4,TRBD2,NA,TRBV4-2,TGTGCCAGCATCCCCCAACCTAGCGGGAGGACCAAAAACATTCAGTACTTC,CASIPQPSGRTKNIQYF
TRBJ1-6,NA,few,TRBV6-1,TGTGCCAGCAGTGAAGCGACACCCCCACTCCACTTT,CASSEATPPLHF
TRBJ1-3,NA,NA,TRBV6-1,TGTGCCAGCCTCGGGAGGCGGTGGGGAAACACCATATATTTT,CASLGRRWGNTIYF
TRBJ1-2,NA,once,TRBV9,TGTGCCAGCAGCGGAGGGTCGCGGGGGACGTATGGCTACACCTTC,CASSGGSRGTYGYTF
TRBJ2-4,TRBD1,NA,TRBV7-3,TGTGCCAGCAGCTTGGGACAGGGGGTAGCCAAAAACATTCAGTACTTC,CASSLGQGVAKNIQYF
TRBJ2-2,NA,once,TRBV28,TGTGCCAGCAGTCCCGTCGGCGGGGAGCTGTTTTTT,CASSPVGGELFF
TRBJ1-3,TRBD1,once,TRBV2,TGTGCCAGCAGCCTGACAGGGGCCTCTGGAAACACCATATATTTT,CASSLTGASGNTIYF
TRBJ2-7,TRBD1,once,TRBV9,TGTGCCAGCAGCGCCGGACAGGCGTCCTACGAGCAGTACTTC,CASSAGQASYEQYF
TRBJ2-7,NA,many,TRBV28,TGTGCCAGCAGTTTAACAGGTTCCTACGAGCAGTACTTC,CASSLTGSYEQYF
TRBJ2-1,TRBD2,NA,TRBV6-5,TGTGCCAGCAGTGTGGGACTAGCGAACGGTGAGCAGTTCTTC,CASSVGLANGEQFF
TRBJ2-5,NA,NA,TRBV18,TGTGCCAGCTCTCCCAAAGAGACCCAGTACTTC,CASSPKETQYF
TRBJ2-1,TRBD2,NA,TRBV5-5,TGTGCCAGCAGCTTGGTTCCTAGCGGCTCCTACAATGAGCAGTTCTTC,CASSLVPSGSYNEQFF
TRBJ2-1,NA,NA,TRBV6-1,TGTGCCAGCAGGTTAGCCTCCCGGGACAATGAGCAGTTCTTC,CASRLASRDNEQFF
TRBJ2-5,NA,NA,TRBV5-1,TGCGCCAGCAGCTTTTTACCGCTCGGGGACTCCCAAGAGACCCAGTACTTC,CASSFLPLGDSQETQYF
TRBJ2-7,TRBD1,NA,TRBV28,TGTGCCAGCAGTTTACTAACAGGGGAATGGTTCGAGCAGTACTTC,CASSLLTGEWFEQYF
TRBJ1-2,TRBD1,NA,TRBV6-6,TGTGCCAGCAGTGACGGGACAGGGGGCTCGGGCTACACCTTC,CASSDGTGGSGYTF
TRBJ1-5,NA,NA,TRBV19,TGTGCCAGTACCCGACAGGTGGGTCAGCCCCAGCATTTT,CASTRQVGQPQHF
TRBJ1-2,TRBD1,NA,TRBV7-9,TGTGCCAGCAGCCCTGGGACAGGGATATCTTACTATGGCTACACCTTC,CASSPGTGISYYGYTF
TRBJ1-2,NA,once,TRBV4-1,TGCGCCAGCAGCCGACCCGGGAGTCACCCCGAGGGCTACACCTTC,CASSRPGSHPEGYTF
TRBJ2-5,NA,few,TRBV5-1,TGCGCCAGCAGCTCGGACAGACTACAAGAGACCCAGTACTTC,CASSSDRLQETQYF
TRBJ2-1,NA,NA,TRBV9,TGTGCCAGCAGCGAATCCTCCAATGAGCAGTTCTTC,CASSESSNEQFF
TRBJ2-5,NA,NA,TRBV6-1,TGTGCCAGCAGTGAATTGGACTACGCGGTGACCCAGTACTTC,CASSELDYAVTQYF
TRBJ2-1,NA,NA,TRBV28,TGTGCCAGCAGCCCGGACAGTTACAATGAGCAGTTCTTC,CASSPDSYNEQFF
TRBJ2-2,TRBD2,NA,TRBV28,TGTGCCAGCAGAGGGAGGGCCGCCGGGGAGCTGTTTTTT,CASRGRAAGELFF
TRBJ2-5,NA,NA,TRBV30,TGTGCCTGGAGTGTAAGAGGGAGAGAAGAGACCCAGTACTTC,CAWSVRGREETQYF
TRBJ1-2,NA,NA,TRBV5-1,TGCGCCAGCAGCTTGGCAGGGGTCGTAGACTATGGCTACACCTTC,CASSLAGVVDYGYTF
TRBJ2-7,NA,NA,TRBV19,TGTGCCAGTAGTACATCAGGGCTCGAGCAGTACTTC,CASSTSGLEQYF
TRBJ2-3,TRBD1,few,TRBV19,TGTGCCAGTACCCTTGACAGGGGGAGAGATACGCAGTATTTT,CASTLDRGRDTQYF
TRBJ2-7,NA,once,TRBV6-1,TGTGCCACAGGGGCCCTCTCCTACGAGCAGTACTTC,CATGALSYEQYF
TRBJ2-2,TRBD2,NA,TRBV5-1,TGCGCCAGCAAGGTCAGCGGGAGTGGGACCGGGGAGCTGTTTTTT,CASKVSGSGTGELFF
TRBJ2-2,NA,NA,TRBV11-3,TGTGCCAGCAGTCCCAGGGCGCCCGGGGAGCTGTTTTTT,CASSPRAPGELFF